One sample yielded the 6 T cell receptor beta chains listed below, sequenced in a study of cytomegalovirus exposure and HLA in healthy donors. The PCR had 60 Vbeta and 13 Jbeta primers. TCRdb's table, derived via immunoSEQ multiplex PCR, lists solely in-frame clones and lacks some. The sample records under 200,000 clones, 75% to 80% being singletons. Sample: PBMCs. The source of these receptors is a woman aged 40 to 55 in good health and CMV-seropositive.

The genes are TRBV4-1 and TRBJ1-2; D perhaps matches TRBD1 (6 bases). The CDR3 is 16 amino acids. The germline V and J ends were trimmed by 2 bases and 3 bases, with 16 bases remaining between them. Germline CDR1 and CDR2: MGHRA and YSYEKL. CDR3 amino acids: CASSQPTQGRDYGYTF. The CDR3 nucleotides read TGCGCCAGCAGCCAACCAACACAGGGAAGGGACTATGGCTACACCTTC.

The V call is TRBV14, the J call TRBJ1-4; D is possibly TRBD1 (6 bases). The germline V gene has CDR1 SGHDN and CDR2 FVKESK. The CDR3 has 14 residues. Trimming cost V 4 bases and J 8 bases, with 14 bases left between them. The CDR3 bases are TGTGCCAGCAGCCCTCTGGGGGCTCGAGAAAAACTGTTTTTT. This sequence encodes CASSPLGAREKLFF.

V usage is TRBV5-1 and J usage is TRBJ2-5; 7 bases line up with TRBD1. The last part of the DNA fits TRBJ2-7 better; the J call may be wrong. The CDR3 spans 15 residues. CDR1 is SGHRS and CDR2 is YFSETQ in the germline V gene. The CDR3 nucleotides are TGCGCCAGCAGCTACGGACAGGAACTCTCCTACGAGCAGTACTTC. Amino acids: CASSYGQELSYEQYF.

The rearrangement uses TRBV7-9 and TRBJ2-2; 8 bases are shared with TRBD2. The V gene end was trimmed by 8 bases and the J gene end by 2 bases; junction bases not matched to a gene: 1. CDR3 length equals 13 residues. Germline V gene data show CDR1 as SEHNR and CDR2 as FQNEAQ (reference sequence). CDR3 in amino acids: CASAGGNTGELFF. For the CDR3, the DNA is TGTGCCAGCGCGGGAGGCAACACCGGGGAGCTGTTTTTT.

J is TRBJ1-1 and V is TRBV6-1; maybe TRBD1 (6 bases). This CDR3 region has 17 residues. V was cut by 4 bases and J by 3 bases, with 21 bases left in between. The germline V gene has CDR1 MNHNS and CDR2 SASEGT. DNA of the CDR3: TGTGCCAGCAGTGTCACGTTAGGGGGTGGGACCGACACTGAAGCTTTCTTT. It yields the protein CASSVTLGGGTDTEAFF.

The chain uses TRBV6-5 and TRBJ2-3; 8 positions match TRBD2. The CDR3 loop spans 16 amino acids. CDR1 and CDR2 from the germline V gene are MNHEY and SVGAGI. Trimming took 2 bases from V and 4 from J; bases not matched to a gene: 8. The CDR3 DNA follows: TGTGCCAGCAGTTACGGGCGGGGGGTCTTGGCAGATACGCAGTATTTT. This gives the protein CASSYGRGVLADTQYF.